The rows below give T cell receptor beta chains drawn from one sample of a study of blood T cell repertoires in COVID-19. Here immunoSEQ multiplex PCR was the method, and the copy in TCRdb shows in-frame clones only, minus some. The sample records over 100,000 clones, about 85% being singletons. The sequenced sample was peripheral blood. The receptors stem from a man at least 80 years old with acute or convalescent COVID-19. The CDR3 runs from the conserved cysteine through the conserved F or W. A D gene is named only where the DNA matches it firmly. Where a row states a size, it is once, few, many or the class of an expanded clone; other rows omit it.

TRBJ1-1 TRBV5-1 TRBD1 NA TGCGCCAGCACCTCAGGGGGCGCGATGAACACTGAAGCTTTCTTT CASTSGGAMNTEAFF
TRBJ2-2 TRBV5-8 NA NA TGTGCCAGCAGCTTTCGCAGGGGGGTGAACACCGGGGAGCTGTTTTTT CASSFRRGVNTGELFF
TRBJ2-3 TRBV5-1 NA few TGCGCCAGCAGCTTGGAGGGGGGGCCACGGGATACGCAGTATTTT CASSLEGGPRDTQYF
TRBJ2-1 TRBV6-2/TRBV6-3 TRBD2 NA TGTGCCAGCAGTTCCGACAAGACTAGCGGGAGGTTAAATGAGCAGTTCTTC CASSSDKTSGRLNEQFF
TRBJ1-5 TRBV18 NA NA TGTGCCAGCTCACCACTGTCTGGGAGTGGACAGCCCCAGCATTTT CASSPLSGSGQPQHF
TRBJ1-1 TRBV11-2 NA NA TGTGCCAGCAGTACGCAACTGGAAGCTTTCTTT CASSTQLEAFF
TRBJ2-1 TRBV14 TRBD2 NA TGTGCCAGCAGCCGACAACCGGGACTAGCGGGGGGCTCCCAGTTCTTC CASSRQPGLAGGSQFF
TRBJ1-2 TRBV6-1 TRBD1 NA TGTGCCAGCAGTGACGTTTCGAGACAGGGCCCTGGCTACACCTTC CASSDVSRQGPGYTF
TRBJ2-3 TRBV28 NA NA TGTGCCAGCACCCCGTCCAGGCCAGGGCGAAGGGATACGCAGTATTTT CASTPSRPGRRDTQYF
TRBJ1-2 TRBV2 NA NA TGTGCCAGCACCCTCCCGAATTCCCAGGAGGTCTACACCTTC CASTLPNSQEVYTF
TRBJ2-7 TRBV5-4 NA NA TGTGCCAGCAGCTTGGGCATTAAGAGCTCCTACGAGCAGTACTTC CASSLGIKSSYEQYF
TRBJ2-1 TRBV27 NA NA TGTGCCAGCAGTTTCGGAGGGTTGGAGCAGTTCTTC CASSFGGLEQFF
TRBJ1-4 TRBV7-6 TRBD1 NA TGTGCCAGCAGCCCAGGTCAGGGGGCTACTAATGAAAAACTGTTTTTT CASSPGQGATNEKLFF
TRBJ1-1 TRBV5-1 TRBD1 NA TGCGCCAGCAGCATACGGACAGGTTGGAACACTGAAGCTTTCTTT CASSIRTGWNTEAFF
TRBJ2-7 TRBV5-1 NA NA TGCGCCAGCAGCTTCGTCCTTAGCTCCTACGAGCAGTACTTC CASSFVLSSYEQYF
TRBJ1-2 TRBV15 NA NA TGTGCCACCAGCGATCAGTTCTATGGCTACACCTTC CATSDQFYGYTF
TRBJ1-2 TRBV7-8 TRBD1 NA TGTGCCAGCAGCTTAGAGGGGACCGGGACAGCCGGCTACACCTTC CASSLEGTGTAGYTF
TRBJ1-5 TRBV25-1 TRBD1 NA TGTGCCAGCGGGGACAGGGAAACTCAGCCCCAGCATTTT CASGDRETQPQHF
TRBJ1-4 TRBV5-5 TRBD1 once TGTGCCAGCAGCCGGGGACAGGGGCCATACGGTGAAAAACTGTTTTTT CASSRGQGPYGEKLFF
TRBJ1-5 TRBV28 NA NA TGTGCCAGCAGTTTTTCGAGATATAGCAATCAGCCCCAGCATTTT CASSFSRYSNQPQHF
TRBJ1-1 TRBV6-5 TRBD1 NA TGTGCCAGCATCGGACAGGGAGACACTGAAGCTTTCTTT CASIGQGDTEAFF
TRBJ1-1 TRBV18 NA NA TGTGCCAGCTCACCTCAGCCTCCGGGGGCTTTCTTT CASSPQPPGAFF
TRBJ2-1 TRBV3-1/TRBV3-2 NA NA TGTGCCAGCAGCCAAGTGGCAGGCCACAATGAGCAGTTCTTC CASSQVAGHNEQFF
TRBJ1-5 TRBV4-1 NA few TGCGCCAGCAGCCAGTGGACAGAGAGCAATCAGCCCCAGCATTTT CASSQWTESNQPQHF
TRBJ1-2 TRBV7-2 NA NA TGTGCCAGCAGCCCCCCGGGGGCTAACTATGGCTACACCTTC CASSPPGANYGYTF
TRBJ2-2 TRBV5-1 NA NA TGCGCCAGCAGCTTGGTCAGCACCGGGGAGCTGTTTTTT CASSLVSTGELFF